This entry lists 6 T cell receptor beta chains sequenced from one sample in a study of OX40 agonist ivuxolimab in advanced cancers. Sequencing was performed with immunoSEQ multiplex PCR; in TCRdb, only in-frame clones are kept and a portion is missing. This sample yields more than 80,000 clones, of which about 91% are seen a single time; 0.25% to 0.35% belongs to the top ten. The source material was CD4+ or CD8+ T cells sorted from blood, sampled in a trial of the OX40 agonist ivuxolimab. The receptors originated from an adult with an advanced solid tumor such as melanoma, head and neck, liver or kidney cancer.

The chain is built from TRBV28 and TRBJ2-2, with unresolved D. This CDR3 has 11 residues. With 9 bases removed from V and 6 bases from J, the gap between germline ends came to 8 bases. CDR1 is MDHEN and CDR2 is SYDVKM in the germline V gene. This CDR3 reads CASHSPGELFF. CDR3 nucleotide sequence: TGTGCCAGTCACTCTCCCGGGGAGCTGTTTTTT.

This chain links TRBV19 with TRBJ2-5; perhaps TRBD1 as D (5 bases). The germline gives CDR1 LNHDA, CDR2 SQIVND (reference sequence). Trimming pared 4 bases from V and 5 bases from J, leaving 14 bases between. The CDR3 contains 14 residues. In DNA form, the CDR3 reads TGTGCCAGTAGTACCTCAGGGATCTGGGAGACCCAGTACTTC. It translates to CASSTSGIWETQYF.

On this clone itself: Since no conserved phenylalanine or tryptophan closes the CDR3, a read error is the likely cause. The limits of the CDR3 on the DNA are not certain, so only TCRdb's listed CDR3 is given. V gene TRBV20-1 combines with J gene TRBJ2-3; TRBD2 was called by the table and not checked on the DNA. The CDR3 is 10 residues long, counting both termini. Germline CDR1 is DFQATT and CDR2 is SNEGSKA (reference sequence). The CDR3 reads CSASGTSDRI.

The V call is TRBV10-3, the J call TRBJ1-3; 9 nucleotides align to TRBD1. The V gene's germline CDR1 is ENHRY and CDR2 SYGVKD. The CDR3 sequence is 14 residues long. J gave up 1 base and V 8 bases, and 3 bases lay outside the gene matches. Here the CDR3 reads CAIEGTGSGNTIYF. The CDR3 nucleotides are TGTGCCATCGAGGGGACAGGGTCTGGAAACACCATATATTTT.

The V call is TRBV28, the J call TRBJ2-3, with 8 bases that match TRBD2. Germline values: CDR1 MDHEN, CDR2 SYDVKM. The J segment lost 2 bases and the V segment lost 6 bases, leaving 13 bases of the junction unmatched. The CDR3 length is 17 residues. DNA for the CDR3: TGTGCCAGCAGCCCCTCCACGGGGGGGTCCCACACAGATACGCAGTATTTT. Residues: CASSPSTGGSHTDTQYF. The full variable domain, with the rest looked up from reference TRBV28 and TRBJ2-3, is DVKVTQSSRYLVKRTGEKVFLECVQDMDHENMFWYRQDPGLGLRLIYFSYDVKMKEKGDIPEGYSVSREKKERFSLILESASTNQTSMYLCASSPSTGGSHTDTQYFGPGTRLTVL.

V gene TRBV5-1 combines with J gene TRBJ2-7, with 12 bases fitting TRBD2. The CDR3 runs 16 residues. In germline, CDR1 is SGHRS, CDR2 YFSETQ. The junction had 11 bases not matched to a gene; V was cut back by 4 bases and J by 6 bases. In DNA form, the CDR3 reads TGCGCCAGCAGCATCCTGACTAGCGGGAGTTTAAGCGAGCAGTACTTC. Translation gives CASSILTSGSLSEQYF.